The T cell receptor (beta chain) under discussion was sequenced for a study of T cell responses to AZD1222 COVID-19 vaccine. Study-level information: Analyses pooled second doses at about 4 or about 12 weeks.

The CDR3 contains 14 residues. V lost 0 bases, J lost 3 bases, and 10 bases lay in between. The germline V gene encodes CDR1 SGDLS and CDR2 YYNGEE. A remark on this clone: Its specificity is unknown.

Measured with immunoSEQ multiplex PCR; TCRdb has only the in-frame clones, and not every one. The table lists 95,000 to 150,000 clones, around 87% of them singletons. Whole-study results and caveats: CD4 TCRs linked to vaccination spanned spike, dominating at 160-218 and 743-854. White British ancestry dominated among donors, who included more females, and clonal diversity was possibly underestimated. Just a handful of AZD1222 recipients were seropositive at baseline.

The chain employs TRBV9 and TRBJ2-7; D perhaps matches TRBD2 (5 bases). The sequence derives from an adult in good health. The source was peripheral blood, collected on day 0 of AZD1222 vaccination. CDR3 sequence reads: CASSVVASGYEQYF. CDR3 DNA sequence: TGTGCCAGCAGCGTAGTAGCGTCGGGCTACGAGCAGTACTTC.